Listed here are 21 T cell receptor beta chains from one sample, sequenced in a study of blood T cell repertoires in COVID-19. Assay used: immunoSEQ multiplex PCR; TCRdb lists only in-frame clones, some missing. Counted here are around 250,000 clones, around 85% occurring once; the ten biggest clones make up 5.5% to 8%. Sequencing was carried out using peripheral blood. These receptors all come from a man in his 60s with acute or convalescent COVID-19.

The rearrangement links TRBV20-1 to TRBJ2-7; TRBD1 matches 7 bases. J gave up 3 bases and V 3 bases, and 5 bases lay outside the gene matches. This CDR3 region has 13 residues. Germline V gene sequence: CDR1 DFQATT, CDR2 SNEGSKA (reference sequence). The CDR3 reads CSASGAGGYEQYF. The DNA for the CDR3 is TGCAGTGCTAGTGGGGCAGGGGGCTACGAGCAGTACTTC.

This sequence joins TRBV9 and TRBJ1-6; 7 bases are a match to TRBD1. The J segment lost 5 bases and the V segment lost 2 bases, leaving 4 bases of the junction unmatched. This CDR3 has 15 residues. The V gene's germline CDR1 is SGDLS and CDR2 YYNGEE. The CDR3 sequence is CASSVRTGDNSPLHF. CDR3 sequence (DNA): TGTGCCAGCAGCGTCAGGACAGGAGATAATTCACCCCTCCACTTT.

The chain recombines TRBV7-9 with TRBJ2-6; D is uncertain. The CDR3 consists of 13 residues. Trimming removed 8 bases at V and 4 bases at J, with 9 bases between. Per germline, CDR1 SEHNR and CDR2 FQNEAQ (reference sequence). The CDR3 sequence: CASGEAGANVLTF. The CDR3 DNA follows: TGTGCCAGCGGAGAGGCCGGGGCCAACGTCCTGACTTTC.

The CDR3 region has the DNA TGTGCCAGCAGTTTCCGGGACAGGAACACCGGGGAGCTGTTTTTT. The encoded protein is CASSFRDRNTGELFF. The chain links TRBV6-2 or TRBV6-3 to TRBJ2-2; TRBD1 matches at 7 bases. V lost 4 bases to trimming and J lost 1 base; unmatched junction nucleotides: 3. Germline assignment: CDR1 MNHEY and CDR2 SVGEGT. The CDR3 has 15 amino acids.

The chain carries TRBV30 and TRBJ2-7, with 10 positions matching TRBD1. Germline V CDR1 and CDR2: GTSNPN, SVGIG (reference sequence). CDR3 size: 14 residues. V trimming: 2 bases; J trimming: 4 bases; junction bases outside the gene matches: 5. In DNA form, the CDR3 reads TGTGCCTGGAGTAGGACAGGGGGTGGGTACGAGCAGTACTTC. It is translated as CAWSRTGGGYEQYF.

The genes are TRBV7-8 and TRBJ1-1; a possible D gene is TRBD1 (5 bases). This CDR3 region has 16 residues. Trimming removed 1 base from V and 4 bases from J, with 16 bases in between. Germline lookup yields CDR1 SGHVS and CDR2 FQNEAQ. The CDR3 DNA reads TGTGCCAGCAGCTTAGGGGTGGGGTCGGGGGGCACTGAAGCTTTCTTT. Protein product: CASSLGVGSGGTEAFF.

J is TRBJ2-1 and V is TRBV6-5; D may be TRBD1 (5 bases). The CDR3 has 16 amino acids. Looked up from germline, CDR1 is MNHEY and CDR2 is SVGAGI. V lost 0 bases and J 6 bases, leaving 15 bases between the germline ends. CDR3 region: CASSYSRQSLSNEQFF. Written as DNA, the CDR3 is TGTGCCAGCAGTTACTCGAGACAGTCCTTATCCAATGAGCAGTTCTTC.

The chain is built from TRBV7-3 and TRBJ2-1; 8 nucleotides agree with TRBD2. This CDR3 is 18 amino acids long. With V trimmed by 5 bases and J by 6 bases, 18 bases remained unmatched. Germline CDR1 reads SGHTA; CDR2 reads FQGTGA. In DNA, the CDR3 is TGTGCCAGCAGCCCCTTCCGCCGAGCGGGGGAAATGGGCAATGAGCAGTTCTTC. Translation: CASSPFRRAGEMGNEQFF. The full variable domain, rest sourced from reference TRBV7-3 and TRBJ2-1, is GAGVSQTPSNKVTEKGKYVELRCDPISGHTALYWYRQSLGQGPEFLIYFQGTGAADDSGLPNDRFFAVRPEGSVSTLKIQRTERGDSAVYLCASSPFRRAGEMGNEQFFGPGTRLTVL.

The V call is TRBV27, the J call TRBJ2-7; D uncertain. Between the trimmed V and J ends, which lost 5 bases and 5 bases, there was a span of 10 bases. The CDR3 is made up of 12 amino acids. Germline V gives CDR1 MNHEY, CDR2 SMNVEV (reference sequence). DNA of the CDR3: TGTGCCAGCAGTGCCTCGGGTCACGAGCAGTACTTC. It yields the protein CASSASGHEQYF.

The chain joins TRBV6-5 to TRBJ1-3; no clear D gene. Germline CDR1 is MNHEY and CDR2 is SVGAGI. Trimming stripped 10 bases from V and 0 bases from J, with 13 bases between. This CDR3 has 14 residues. CDR3 in DNA: TGTGCCACCCGGACGGGGTCCTCTGGAAACACCATATATTTT. Translating gives CATRTGSSGNTIYF.

The rearrangement links TRBV11-2 to TRBJ2-7; D is perhaps TRBD1 (6 bases). The CDR3 is 13 residues long. V was clipped by 6 bases and J by 2 bases, with 11 bases between them. Germline-derived CDR1 and CDR2 are SGHAT and FQNNGV. The CDR3 is CASRLDSPYEQYF. CDR3 bases: TGTGCCAGCAGGTTGGACAGCCCCTACGAGCAGTACTTC. Using reference TRBV11-2 and TRBJ2-7 for the parts outside the CDR3, the full variable domain is EAGVAQSPRYKIIEKRQSVAFWCNPISGHATLYWYQQILGQGPKLLIQFQNNGVVDDSQLPKDRFSAERLKGVDSTLKIQPAKLEDSAVYLCASRLDSPYEQYFGPGTRLTVT.

The chain uses TRBV7-9 and TRBJ2-7; D is possibly TRBD1 (5 bases). CDR1 and CDR2 from the germline V gene are SEHNR and FQNEAQ (reference sequence). The CDR3 has 16 amino acids. Trimming removed 4 bases from V and 3 bases from J, with 19 bases in between. The CDR3 DNA reads TGTGCCAGCAGCTCAATTGACAGTTCCCCCTACTACGAGCAGTACTTC. Residues: CASSSIDSSPYYEQYF.

This chain connects TRBV2 to TRBJ2-3, with D possibly TRBD1 on 6 matching bases. The V and J ends lost 7 bases and 0 bases respectively, with 14 bases between them. Germline assignment: CDR1 SNHLY and CDR2 FYNNEI. The CDR3 is 15 residues long. The DNA for the CDR3 is TGTGCCAGCACCCCGACAGGAATAAGCACAGATACGCAGTATTTT. Its protein is CASTPTGISTDTQYF.

The CDR3, as DNA: TGTGCCAGCTCACAACAGGGTGAGACTGAAGCTTTCTTT. As protein: CASSQQGETEAFF. The gene calls are TRBV18 and TRBJ1-1; tentatively, D is TRBD1 (6 bases). Trimming took off 4 bases at V and 5 bases at J, with 11 bases between the two ends. This CDR3 contains 13 residues. Germline V gene sequence: CDR1 KGHSH, CDR2 LQKENI.

The chain joins TRBV6-5 to TRBJ1-1; weak D call: TRBD1 (5 bases). The CDR3 covers 14 residues. The germline CDR1 and CDR2 sequences are MNHEY and SVGAGI. Trimming stripped 1 base from V and 5 bases from J, with 11 bases between. The CDR3 sequence is CASSYFRVGTEAFF. The CDR3 DNA is TGTGCCAGCAGTTACTTCAGGGTCGGGACTGAAGCTTTCTTT.

The chain recombines TRBV28 with TRBJ2-1; TRBD1 aligns across 8 bases. There are 15 residues in the CDR3. Germline trimming cut 7 bases from V and 7 bases from J; bases unmatched to any gene: 12. CDR1 and CDR2 from the germline V gene are MDHEN and SYDVKM. CDR3 sequence (DNA): TGTGCCAGCACCCTAAGGACAGGGCTGGTGAATGAGCAGTTCTTC. Translated, it gives CASTLRTGLVNEQFF.

The chain joins TRBV11-1 to TRBJ2-7; 7 bases are shared with TRBD2. Germline CDR1 and CDR2: SGHAT and FQDESV (reference sequence). V lost 5 bases and J lost 5; bases outside the gene matches: 9. The CDR3 length is 14 residues. This CDR3 reads CASSQSGKLHEQYF. In DNA form, the CDR3 reads TGTGCCAGCAGCCAGAGCGGGAAACTACACGAGCAGTACTTC.

This chain uses TRBV7-9 with TRBJ2-5; D gene unclear. Trimming took off 3 bases at V and 1 base at J, with 3 bases between the two ends. Germline V gives CDR1 SEHNR, CDR2 FQNEAQ (reference sequence). This CDR3 has 12 amino acids. For the CDR3, the DNA is TGTGCCAGCAGCTTCCTCCAAGAGACCCAGTACTTC. Its protein is CASSFLQETQYF. Combining the CDR3 with reference TRBV7-9 and TRBJ2-5 gives the whole variable domain DTGVSQNPRHKITKRGQNVTFRCDPISEHNRLYWYRQTLGQGPEFLTYFQNEAQLEKSRLLSDRFSAERPKGSFSTLEIQRTEQGDSAMYLCASSFLQETQYFGPGTRLLVL.

The chain employs TRBV6-5 and TRBJ1-2, with 7 bases that match TRBD1. The trim removed 5 bases at V and 8 bases at J, leaving 11 bases unmatched. There are 14 residues in the CDR3. Germline loops: CDR1 MNHEY, CDR2 SVGAGI. The CDR3 loop reads CASSLRGGAAGYTF. CDR3 nucleotides: TGTGCCAGCAGTCTGAGAGGGGGCGCGGCAGGCTACACCTTC.

Here the CDR3 reads CASTHTYRGTEAFF. The CDR3 DNA sequence: TGTGCCAGCACCCATACATACAGGGGCACTGAAGCTTTCTTT. The chain joins TRBV2 to TRBJ1-1; 7 positions agree with TRBD1. Germline CDR1 and CDR2: SNHLY and FYNNEI. The length of the CDR3 is 14 residues. Unmatched junction bases numbered 9, after V lost 7 bases and J lost 4 bases. Together with reference TRBV2 and TRBJ1-1, the CDR3 gives the full variable domain: EPEVTQTPSHQVTQMGQEVILRCVPISNHLYFYWYRQILGQKVEFLVSFYNNEISEKSEIFDDQFSVERPDGSNFTLKIRSTKLEDSAMYFCASTHTYRGTEAFFGQGTRLTVV.

This chain links TRBV15 with TRBJ1-3; D unresolved. Per germline, CDR1 LNHNV and CDR2 YYDKDF (reference sequence). This CDR3 contains 12 residues. With 1 base removed from V and 7 bases from J, the gap between germline ends came to 5 bases. CDR3 protein: CATSRGGNTIYF. The DNA for the CDR3 is TGTGCCACCAGCAGAGGAGGGAACACCATATATTTT.